This T cell receptor beta chain stems from a study of blood T cell repertoires in COVID-19. At the level of the study: Whether acute or convalescent, the COVID-19 samples came from the United States, Italy and Spain. From T cells, B-cell-depleted T cells, or PBMCs came the material, which was cDNA or gDNA.

Trimming removed 3 bases from V and 2 bases from J; junction bases left unmatched: 4. This CDR3 contains 14 residues. Germline CDR1 and CDR2: SGHTA and FQGNSA. Living in 24 US areas, the participants were between about 18 and 90 years of age. Clones were sequenced by immunoSEQ multiplex PCR, and TCRdb holds only the in-frame ones, with some missing. The sample records roughly 240,000 clones, 87% being singletons. The sample comprised PBMCs or T cells enriched from blood (not recorded which). This sequence joins TRBV7-2 and TRBJ2-7; 7 bases align to TRBD1. This TCR derives from a woman in her twenties or thirties with acute COVID-19. CDR3 amino acids: CASSFWDSTYEQYF. The CDR3, as DNA: TGTGCCAGCAGCTTTTGGGACAGTACCTACGAGCAGTACTTC.